This entry describes one TCR beta chain. This sample is drawn from a study of blood T cell repertoires in COVID-19. Study background: The origin of the acute and convalescent COVID-19 samples was the United States, Italy and Spain. T cells, B-cell-depleted T cells, or PBMCs provided the cDNA or gDNA that served as material.

Authors' processing steps: Amplification with reference gene primers provided the estimates of nucleated cell counts. Only in-frame clones appear in the TCRdb table, and some are missing; sequencing was by immunoSEQ multiplex PCR. That table supplies the V and J calls and clone size; D and trimming were determined from the DNA. The repertoire holds about 250,000 clones, with 87% as singletons. V dropped 6 bases and J dropped 4 bases, with 16 bases sitting between them. Germline CDR1 reads SGDLS; CDR2 reads YYNGEE. The CDR3 has 14 amino acids. The chain couples TRBV9 to TRBJ1-2; possibly TRBD1 for D (5 bases). The sequencing input was peripheral blood. The TCR sequence derives from a young man with active or convalescent COVID-19. The DNA for the CDR3 is TGTGCCAGCACCGCGGGGGGGTCTTCCTATGGCTACACCTTC. Translated: CASTAGGSSYGYTF.